The 3 T cell receptor beta chains below were found in one sample sequenced in a study of CD8+CD57+ T cells in acquired aplastic anemia (dated by TCRdb to the late 2010s). These reads were obtained on an Illumina HiSeq 2000. Genomic DNA was used as template for profiling of TCR beta VDJ combinations and CDR3 sequences. Starting from the raw public reads, TCRdb applied fastp trimming at Q25, assembled clones with MiXCR and retained in-frame beta chains. For every CDR3 protein sequence, its rows merge into one entry that carries the most common genes and DNA. A total of about 95,000 distinct CDR3 sequences appear in this sample, 55% to 80% of them only once. 65% of the sample is held by the ten biggest clonotypes. Flow cytometry had shown CD8+CD57+ cell expansion in the patients selected for sequencing. The sequencing sample was made of sorted CD4+, CD8+, or CD8+CD57+ T cells (not recorded which) from PBMCs. The receptors come from a human donor with aplastic anemia.

The chain is built from TRBV20-1 and TRBJ2-5; a weak D match, TRBD2 (6 bases). CDR1 and CDR2 from the germline V gene are DFQATT and SNEGSKA (reference sequence). This CDR3 comprises 13 residues. V lost 5 bases and J 0 bases, leaving 10 bases between the germline ends. The CDR3 region is CSALPSDQETQYF. The DNA of the CDR3 is TGCAGTGCTCTACCTAGCGACCAAGAGACCCAGTACTTC.

In this sample, this clonotype turned up once. The rearrangement links TRBV15 to TRBJ1-5; D is unclear. CDR1 and CDR2 (germline): LNHNV, YYDKDF (reference sequence). The V gene lost 0 bases and the J gene lost 6 bases, with 6 bases spanning the gap. This CDR3 contains 13 residues. CDR3 sequence (DNA): TGTGCCACCAGCAGAGATAGCGGTCAGCCCCAGCATTTT. It yields the protein CATSRDSGQPQHF. Complete variable domain (other parts from reference TRBV15 and TRBJ1-5): DAMVIQNPRYQVTQFGKPVTLSCSQTLNHNVMYWYQQKSSQAPKLLFHYYDKDFNNEADTPDNFQSRRPNTSFCFLDIRSPGLGDTAMYLCATSRDSGQPQHFGDGTRLSIL.

This rearrangement joins TRBV4-1 to TRBJ1-2; a possible D gene is TRBD1 (5 bases). The ends were cut back, 0 bases at V and 7 bases at J, with 15 bases in the middle. The V gene's germline CDR1 is MGHRA and CDR2 YSYEKL. The CDR3 spans 15 residues. The CDR3 DNA reads as TGCGCCAGCAGCCAAGATGGGGCTGGGGAAGCTGGCTACACCTTC. As protein: CASSQDGAGEAGYTF.